This TCR beta chain was sequenced during a study of T cell responses to AZD1222 COVID-19 vaccine. General observations from the study: Only a handful of AZD1222 recipients, roughly six in all, had baseline seropositivity.

This CDR3 comprises 14 residues. Per the germline V gene, CDR1 is WNHNN and CDR2 is SYGVQD (reference sequence). V was cut by 0 bases and J by 8 bases, with 10 bases left in between. Worth noting for this clone: The antigen is unknown.

Clones were read by immunoSEQ multiplex PCR, and TCRdb kept only the in-frame ones, dropping some. The table shows fewer than 120,000 clones, with just under 95% occurring only once. This sequence joins TRBV10-1 and TRBJ1-4; perhaps TRBD1 as D (5 bases). The receptor comes from an adult who received the AZD1222 COVID-19 vaccine. Sequenced here: peripheral blood, sampled 28 days after the second AZD1222 dose. CDR3 sequence: CASSESGAGEKLFF. The CDR3 DNA sequence: TGCGCCAGCAGTGAGTCAGGGGCCGGAGAAAAACTGTTTTTT.